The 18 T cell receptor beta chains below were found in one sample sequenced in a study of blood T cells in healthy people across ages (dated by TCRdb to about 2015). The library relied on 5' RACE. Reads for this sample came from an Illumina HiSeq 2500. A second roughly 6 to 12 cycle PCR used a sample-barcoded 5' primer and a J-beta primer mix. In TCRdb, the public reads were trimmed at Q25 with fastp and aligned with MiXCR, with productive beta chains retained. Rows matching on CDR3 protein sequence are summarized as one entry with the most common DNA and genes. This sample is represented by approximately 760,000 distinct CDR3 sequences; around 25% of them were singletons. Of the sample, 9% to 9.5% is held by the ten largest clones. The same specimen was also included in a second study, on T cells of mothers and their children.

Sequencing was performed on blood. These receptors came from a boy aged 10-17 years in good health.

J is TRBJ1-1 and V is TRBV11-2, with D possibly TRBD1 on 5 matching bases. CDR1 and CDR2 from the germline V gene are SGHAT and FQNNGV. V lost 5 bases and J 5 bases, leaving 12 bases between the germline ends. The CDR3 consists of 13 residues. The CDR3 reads CASSLMEGTEAFF. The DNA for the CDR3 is TGTGCCAGCAGCCTGATGGAGGGGACTGAAGCTTTCTTT.

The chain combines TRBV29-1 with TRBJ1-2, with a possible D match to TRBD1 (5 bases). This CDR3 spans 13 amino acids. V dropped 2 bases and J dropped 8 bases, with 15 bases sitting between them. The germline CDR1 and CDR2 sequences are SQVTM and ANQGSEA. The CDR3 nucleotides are TGCAGCGTTGAAAGCGGAGGGGCAGGGGGCTACACCTTC. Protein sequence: CSVESGGAGGYTF.

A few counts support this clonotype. The CDR3 nucleotides read TGCGCCAGCAGCTTGTACGTAAAGATCTCAACTAATGAAAAACTGTTTTTT. Translation gives CASSLYVKISTNEKLFF. V and J are TRBV5-1 and TRBJ1-4; D uncertain. V was shortened by 1 base and J by 0 bases, with 13 bases between the two germline ends. This CDR3 comprises 17 residues. Germline CDR1 reads SGHRS; CDR2 reads YFSETQ.

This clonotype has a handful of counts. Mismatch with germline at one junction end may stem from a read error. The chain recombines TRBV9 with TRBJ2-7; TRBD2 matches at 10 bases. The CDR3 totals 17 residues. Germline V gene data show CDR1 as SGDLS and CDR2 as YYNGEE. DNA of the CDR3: TGTGCCGGCAGCCTAGACAATCAGCGGGGGGGCCTTGGGGAGCAGTACTTC. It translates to CAGSLDNQRGGLGEQYF.

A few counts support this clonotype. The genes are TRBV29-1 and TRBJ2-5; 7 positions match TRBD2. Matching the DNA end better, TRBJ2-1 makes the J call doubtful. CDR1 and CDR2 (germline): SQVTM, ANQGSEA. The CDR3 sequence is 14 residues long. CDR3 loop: CSVSNAGTNNEQFF. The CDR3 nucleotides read TGCAGCGTTTCTAACGCCGGGACTAATAATGAGCAGTTCTTC.

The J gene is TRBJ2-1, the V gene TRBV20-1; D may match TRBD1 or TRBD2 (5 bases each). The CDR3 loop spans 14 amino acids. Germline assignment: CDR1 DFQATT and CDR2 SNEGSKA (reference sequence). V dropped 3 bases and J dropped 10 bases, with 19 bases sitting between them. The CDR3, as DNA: TGCAGTGCTAGTCCCCTCGGGGCGCTCAAGGAGCAGTTCTTC. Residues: CSASPLGALKEQFF.

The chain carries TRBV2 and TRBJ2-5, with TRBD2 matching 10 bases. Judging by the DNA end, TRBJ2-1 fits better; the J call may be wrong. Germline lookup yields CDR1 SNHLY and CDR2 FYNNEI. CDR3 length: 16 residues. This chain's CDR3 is CASSESGGVIYNEQFF. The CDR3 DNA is TGTGCCAGCAGTGAAAGCGGGGGGGTAATCTACAATGAGCAGTTCTTC.

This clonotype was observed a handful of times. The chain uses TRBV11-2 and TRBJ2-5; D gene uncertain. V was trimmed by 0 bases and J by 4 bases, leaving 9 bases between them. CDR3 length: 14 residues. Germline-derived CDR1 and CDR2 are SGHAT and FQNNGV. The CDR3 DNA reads TGTGCCAGCAGCTTAGATCGGATCCGAGAGACCCAGTACTTC. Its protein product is CASSLDRIRETQYF.

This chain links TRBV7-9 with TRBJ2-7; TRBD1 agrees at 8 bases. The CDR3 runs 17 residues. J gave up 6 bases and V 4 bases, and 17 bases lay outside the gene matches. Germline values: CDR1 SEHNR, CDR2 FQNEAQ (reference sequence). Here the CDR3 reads CASSSRTGMELFGEQYF. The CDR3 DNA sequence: TGTGCCAGCAGCTCGCGGACAGGGATGGAGTTGTTTGGCGAGCAGTACTTC.

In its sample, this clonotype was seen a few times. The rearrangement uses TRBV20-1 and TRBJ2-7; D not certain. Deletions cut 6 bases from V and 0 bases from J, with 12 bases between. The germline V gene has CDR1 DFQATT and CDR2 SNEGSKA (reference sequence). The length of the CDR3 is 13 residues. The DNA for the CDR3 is TGCAGTGCCCCCGGTCGGACCTCCTACGAGCAGTACTTC. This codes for CSAPGRTSYEQYF.

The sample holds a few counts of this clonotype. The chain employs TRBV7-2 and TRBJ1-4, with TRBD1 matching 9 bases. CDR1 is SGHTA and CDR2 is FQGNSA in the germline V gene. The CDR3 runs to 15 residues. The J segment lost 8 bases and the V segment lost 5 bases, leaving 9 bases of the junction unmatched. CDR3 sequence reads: CASSRGQGGGEKLFF. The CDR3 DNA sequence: TGTGCCAGCAGCCGGGGACAGGGAGGAGGCGAAAAACTGTTTTTT.

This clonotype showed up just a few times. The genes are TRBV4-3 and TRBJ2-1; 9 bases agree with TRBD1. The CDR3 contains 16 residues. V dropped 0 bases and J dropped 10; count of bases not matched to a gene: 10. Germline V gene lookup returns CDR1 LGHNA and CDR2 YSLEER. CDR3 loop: CASSQDRTGGLGEQFF. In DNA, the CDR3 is TGCGCCAGCAGCCAAGATAGAACAGGGGGCTTGGGGGAGCAGTTCTTC.

The CDR3 bases are TGTGCCAGCAGTTTAGAGCGACAGGGGAACTATGGCTACACCTTC. It yields the protein CASSLERQGNYGYTF. The chain employs TRBV28 and TRBJ1-2, with 8 nucleotides matching TRBD1. Germline assignment: CDR1 MDHEN and CDR2 SYDVKM. V lost 2 bases to trimming and J lost 2 bases; unmatched junction nucleotides: 4. The CDR3 contains 15 residues.

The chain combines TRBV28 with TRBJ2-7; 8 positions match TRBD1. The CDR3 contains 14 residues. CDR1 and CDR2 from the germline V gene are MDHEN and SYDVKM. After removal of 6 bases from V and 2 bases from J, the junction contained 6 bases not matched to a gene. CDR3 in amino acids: CASRVSQGAYEQYF. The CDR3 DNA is TGTGCCAGCAGGGTCTCACAGGGGGCCTACGAGCAGTACTTC.

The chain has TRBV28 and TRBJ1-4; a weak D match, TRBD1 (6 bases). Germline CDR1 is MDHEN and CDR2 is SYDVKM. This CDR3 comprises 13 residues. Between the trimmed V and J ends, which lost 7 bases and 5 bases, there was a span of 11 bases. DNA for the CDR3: TGTGCCAGCATGGTACAGGGCAATGAAAAACTGTTTTTT. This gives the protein CASMVQGNEKLFF.

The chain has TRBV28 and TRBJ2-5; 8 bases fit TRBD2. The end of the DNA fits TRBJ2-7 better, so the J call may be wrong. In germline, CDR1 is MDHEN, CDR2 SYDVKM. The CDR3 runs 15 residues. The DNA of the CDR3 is TGTGCCAGCAGACTAGCGGCTACTAAATTCTACGAGCAGTACTTC. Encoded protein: CASRLAATKFYEQYF.

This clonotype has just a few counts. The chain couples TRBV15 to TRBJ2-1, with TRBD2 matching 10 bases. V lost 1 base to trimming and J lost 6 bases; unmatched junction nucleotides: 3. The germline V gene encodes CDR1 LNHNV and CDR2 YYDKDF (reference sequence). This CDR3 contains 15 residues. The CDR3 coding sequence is TGTGCCACCAGCAGAGTGACTAGCGGGTTCAATGAGCAGTTCTTC. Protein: CATSRVTSGFNEQFF.

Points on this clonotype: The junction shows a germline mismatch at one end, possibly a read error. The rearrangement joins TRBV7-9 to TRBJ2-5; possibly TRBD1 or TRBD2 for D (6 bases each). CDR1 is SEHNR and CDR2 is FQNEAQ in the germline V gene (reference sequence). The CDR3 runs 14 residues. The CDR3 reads CASSQRGDQETQYF. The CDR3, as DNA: TGCGCCAGCAGCCAGAGGGGGGACCAAGAGACCCAGTACTTC.